This TCR beta chain is from a study of T cells in Graves' hyperthyroidism and ophthalmopathy. Researchers took RNA transcripts and amplified the TCR beta CDR3 regions from them. The HTBI primer set was used in a first-round RT-PCR of the TCR CDR3. TCRdb used MiXCR to reprocess the multiplex PCR reads, holding one entry per CDR3 protein. The sample carries hundreds of thousands of distinct CDR3 sequences, more than 30% recorded once. A few counts support this clonotype. The germline V and J ends were trimmed by 5 bases and 2 bases, with 13 bases remaining between them. The CDR3 sequence is 15 residues long. The germline V gene encodes CDR1 SGHTA and CDR2 FQGNSA.

The gene calls are TRBV7-2 and TRBJ1-3; the D gene is possibly TRBD1 (5 bases). The specimen was blood. This sequence was found in a man younger than 35 with Graves' hyperthyroidism. CDR3 DNA: TGTGCCAGCAGCCCATTCCGGGGCGCTGGAAACACCATATATTTT. Translated: CASSPFRGAGNTIYF.